This T cell receptor beta chain was captured in a study of T cell responses to AZD1222 COVID-19 vaccine. V lost 4 bases, J lost 1 base, and 11 bases lay in between. The CDR3 has 15 amino acids. Per the germline V gene, CDR1 is SNHLY and CDR2 is FYNNEI. Concerning this clone itself: Antigen: not known.

Assay used: immunoSEQ multiplex PCR; TCRdb lists only in-frame clones, some missing. The sample yields 150,000 or so clones, around 94% seen once. Notes on the study in general: Repertoires were obtained only post-peak T cell response. A reported finding is that nearly half of spike-specific TCRs target unmutated variant regions.

The sequence was obtained from an adult who received the AZD1222 COVID-19 vaccine. The V call is TRBV2, the J call TRBJ1-5; D might be TRBD1 (6 bases). The specimen was peripheral blood, collected 28 days after the second AZD1222 dose. CDR3 sequence: CASSGTGRSNQPQHF. The CDR3 nucleotides read TGTGCCAGCAGTGGAACAGGGAGGAGCAATCAGCCCCAGCATTTT.